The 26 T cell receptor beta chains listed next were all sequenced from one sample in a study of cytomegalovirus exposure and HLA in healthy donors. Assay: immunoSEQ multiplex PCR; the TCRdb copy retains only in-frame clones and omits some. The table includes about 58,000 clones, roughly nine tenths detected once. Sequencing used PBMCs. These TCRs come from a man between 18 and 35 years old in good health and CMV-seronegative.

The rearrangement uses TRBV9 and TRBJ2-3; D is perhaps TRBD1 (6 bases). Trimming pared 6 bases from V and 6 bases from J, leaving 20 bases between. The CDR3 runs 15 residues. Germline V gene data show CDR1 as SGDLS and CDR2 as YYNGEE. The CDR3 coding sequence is TGTGCCAGCAATAGCTACGGAATGGGGGCGGATACGCAGTATTTT. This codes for CASNSYGMGADTQYF.

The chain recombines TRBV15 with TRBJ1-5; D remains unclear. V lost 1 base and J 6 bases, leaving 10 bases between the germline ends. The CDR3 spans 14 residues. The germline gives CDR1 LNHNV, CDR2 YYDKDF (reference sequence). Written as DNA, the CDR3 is TGTGCCACCAGCAGAGGCCTCAGCGGTCAGCCCCAGCATTTT. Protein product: CATSRGLSGQPQHF.

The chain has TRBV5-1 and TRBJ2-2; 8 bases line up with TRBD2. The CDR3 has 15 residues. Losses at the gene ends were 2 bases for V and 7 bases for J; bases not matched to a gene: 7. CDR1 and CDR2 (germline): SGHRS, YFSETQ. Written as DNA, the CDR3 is TGCGCCAGCAGCTTAGGGACTAGTCTAAGCGGGGAGCTGTTTTTT. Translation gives CASSLGTSLSGELFF.

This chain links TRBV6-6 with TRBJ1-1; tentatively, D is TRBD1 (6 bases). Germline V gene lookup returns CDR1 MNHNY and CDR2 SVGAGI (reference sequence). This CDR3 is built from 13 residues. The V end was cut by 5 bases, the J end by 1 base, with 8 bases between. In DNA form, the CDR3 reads TGTGCCAGCAGTACGACAGGGAACACTGAAGCTTTCTTT. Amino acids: CASSTTGNTEAFF.

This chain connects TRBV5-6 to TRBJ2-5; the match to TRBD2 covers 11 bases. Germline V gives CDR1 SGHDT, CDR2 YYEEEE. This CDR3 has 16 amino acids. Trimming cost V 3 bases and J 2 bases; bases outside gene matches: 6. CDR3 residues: CASSSLAGGTQETQYF. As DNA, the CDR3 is TGTGCCAGCAGCTCCCTAGCGGGAGGCACACAAGAGACCCAGTACTTC.

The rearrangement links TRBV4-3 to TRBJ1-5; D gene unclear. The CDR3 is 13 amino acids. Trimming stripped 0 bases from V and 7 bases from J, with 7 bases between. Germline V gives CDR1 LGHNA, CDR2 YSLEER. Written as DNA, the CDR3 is TGCGCCAGCAGCCAAGAAAACAGCCAGCCCCAGCATTTT. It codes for CASSQENSQPQHF.

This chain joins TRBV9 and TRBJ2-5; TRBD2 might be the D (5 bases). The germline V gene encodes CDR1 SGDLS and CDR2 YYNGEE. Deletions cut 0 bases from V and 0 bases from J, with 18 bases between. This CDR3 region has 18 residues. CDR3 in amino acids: CASSVVSEEAANQETQYF. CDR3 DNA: TGTGCCAGCAGCGTAGTATCGGAAGAAGCGGCCAACCAAGAGACCCAGTACTTC.

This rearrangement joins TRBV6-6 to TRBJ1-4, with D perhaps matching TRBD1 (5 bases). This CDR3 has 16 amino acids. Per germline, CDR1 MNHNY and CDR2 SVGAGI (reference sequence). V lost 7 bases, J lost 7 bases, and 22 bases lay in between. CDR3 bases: TGTGCCAGCACCGCCGGGGGTCGGATCGGCAGTGAAAAACTGTTTTTT. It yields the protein CASTAGGRIGSEKLFF.

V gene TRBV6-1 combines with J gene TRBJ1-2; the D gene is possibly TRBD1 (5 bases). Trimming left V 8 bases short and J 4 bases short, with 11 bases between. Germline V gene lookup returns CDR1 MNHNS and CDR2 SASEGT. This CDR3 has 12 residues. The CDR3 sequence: CASSDSSYGYTF. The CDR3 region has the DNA TGTGCCAGCTCAGACAGTTCCTATGGCTACACCTTC.

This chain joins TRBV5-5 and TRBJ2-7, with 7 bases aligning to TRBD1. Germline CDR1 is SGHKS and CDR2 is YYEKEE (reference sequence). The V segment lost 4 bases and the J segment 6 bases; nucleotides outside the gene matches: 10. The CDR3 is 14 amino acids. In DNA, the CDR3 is TGTGCCAGCAGCCGAGACCTTACAGGGGTCGAGCAGTACTTC. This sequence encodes CASSRDLTGVEQYF.

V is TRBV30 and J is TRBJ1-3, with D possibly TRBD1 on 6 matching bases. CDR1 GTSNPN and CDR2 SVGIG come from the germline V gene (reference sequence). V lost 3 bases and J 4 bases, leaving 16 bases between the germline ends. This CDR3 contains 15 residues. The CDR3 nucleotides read TGTGCCTGGAGCCCCCCGAACAGGGCGGGAAACACCATATATTTT. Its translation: CAWSPPNRAGNTIYF.

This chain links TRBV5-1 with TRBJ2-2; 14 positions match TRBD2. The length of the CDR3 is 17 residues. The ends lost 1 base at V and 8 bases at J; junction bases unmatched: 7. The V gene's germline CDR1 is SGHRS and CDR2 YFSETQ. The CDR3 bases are TGCGCCAGCAGCTTGTTGGGGACTAGCGGGAGTATTGGGGAGCTGTTTTTT. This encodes CASSLLGTSGSIGELFF.

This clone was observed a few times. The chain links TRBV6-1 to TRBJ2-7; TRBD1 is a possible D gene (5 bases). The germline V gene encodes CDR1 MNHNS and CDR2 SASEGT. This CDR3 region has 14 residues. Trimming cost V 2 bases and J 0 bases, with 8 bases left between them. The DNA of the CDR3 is TGTGCCAGCAGTGAACTAGGGGACTCCTACGAGCAGTACTTC. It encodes CASSELGDSYEQYF.

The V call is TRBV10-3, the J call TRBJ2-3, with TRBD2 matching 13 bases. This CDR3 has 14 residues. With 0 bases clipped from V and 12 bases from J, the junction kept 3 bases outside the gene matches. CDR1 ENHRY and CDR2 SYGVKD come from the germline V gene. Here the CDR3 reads CAISESGTSGTQYF. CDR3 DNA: TGTGCCATCAGTGAGTCGGGGACTAGCGGGACACAGTATTTT.

The CDR3 bases are TGTGCCAGCACCCCGGGGGACACCGGGGAGCTGTTTTTT. As protein: CASTPGDTGELFF. The rearrangement joins TRBV6-1 to TRBJ2-2; D might be TRBD2 (6 bases). CDR1 is MNHNS, CDR2 SASEGT, per germline. The V gene lost 7 bases and the J gene lost 3 bases, with 9 bases spanning the gap. The CDR3 has 13 amino acids.

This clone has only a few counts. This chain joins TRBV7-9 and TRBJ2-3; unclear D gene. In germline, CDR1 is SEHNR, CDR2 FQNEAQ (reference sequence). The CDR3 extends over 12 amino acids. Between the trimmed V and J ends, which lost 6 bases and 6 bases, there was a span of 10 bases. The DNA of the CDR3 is TGTGCCAGCAGTCCGTCCGTGGATACGCAGTATTTT. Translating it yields CASSPSVDTQYF.

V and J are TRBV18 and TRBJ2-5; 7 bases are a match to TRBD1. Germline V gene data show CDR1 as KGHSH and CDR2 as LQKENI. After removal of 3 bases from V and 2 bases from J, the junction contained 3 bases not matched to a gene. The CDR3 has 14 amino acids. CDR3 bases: TGTGCCAGCTCACCCGGGACAGCTCAAGAGACCCAGTACTTC. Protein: CASSPGTAQETQYF.

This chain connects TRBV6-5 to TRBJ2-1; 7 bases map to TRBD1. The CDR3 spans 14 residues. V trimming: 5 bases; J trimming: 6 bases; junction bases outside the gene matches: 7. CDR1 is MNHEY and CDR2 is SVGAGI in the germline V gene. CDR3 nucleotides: TGTGCCAGCAGTCAAGGGGGCTTGGGCAATGAGCAGTTCTTC. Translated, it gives CASSQGGLGNEQFF.

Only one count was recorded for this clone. The CDR3 DNA follows: TGCGCCAGCAGCTTAGACAGCTATGGCTACACCTTC. Amino acid sequence: CASSLDSYGYTF. The chain uses TRBV5-1 and TRBJ1-2; TRBD1 is a possible D gene (5 bases). Trimming removed 2 bases from V and 4 bases from J, with 6 bases in between. The CDR3 spans 12 residues. CDR1 is SGHRS, CDR2 YFSETQ, per germline.

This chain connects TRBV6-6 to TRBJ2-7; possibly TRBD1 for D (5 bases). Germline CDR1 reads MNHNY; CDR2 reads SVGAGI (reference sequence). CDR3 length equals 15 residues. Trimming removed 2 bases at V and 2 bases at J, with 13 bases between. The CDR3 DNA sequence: TGTGCCAGCAGTTACCTTCCGACAGCTACCTACGAGCAGTACTTC. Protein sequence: CASSYLPTATYEQYF.

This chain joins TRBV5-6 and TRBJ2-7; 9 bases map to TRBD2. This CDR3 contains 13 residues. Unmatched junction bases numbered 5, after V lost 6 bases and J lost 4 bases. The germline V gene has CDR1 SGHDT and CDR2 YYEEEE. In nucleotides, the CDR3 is TGTGCCAGCAACATGCGGGGGGGGTACGAGCAGTACTTC. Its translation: CASNMRGGYEQYF.

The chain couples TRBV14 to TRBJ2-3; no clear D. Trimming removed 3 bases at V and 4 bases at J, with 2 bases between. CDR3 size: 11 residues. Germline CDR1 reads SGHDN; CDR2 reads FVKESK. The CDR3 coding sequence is TGTGCCAGCAGCCACGCAGATACGCAGTATTTT. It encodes CASSHADTQYF.

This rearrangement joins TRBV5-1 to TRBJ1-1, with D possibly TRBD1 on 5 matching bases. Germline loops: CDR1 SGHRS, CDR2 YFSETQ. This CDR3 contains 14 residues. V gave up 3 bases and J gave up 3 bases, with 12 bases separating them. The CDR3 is CASSSPGGHTEAFF. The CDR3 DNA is TGCGCCAGCAGCTCCCCGGGGGGACACACTGAAGCTTTCTTT.

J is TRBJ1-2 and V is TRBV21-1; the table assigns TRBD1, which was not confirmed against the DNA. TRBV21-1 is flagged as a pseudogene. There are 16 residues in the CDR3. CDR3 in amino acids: CASSSLQGPRFYGYTF. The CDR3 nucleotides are TGTGCCAGCAGCTCGTTACAGGGACCTCGTTTCTATGGCTACACCTTC.

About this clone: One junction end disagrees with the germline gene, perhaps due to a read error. CDR3 protein: CASSSRLPGEGASTDTQYF. The CDR3 DNA reads as TGTGCTAGCAGCTCCAGACTCCCGGGAGAAGGGGCTAGCACAGATACGCAGTATTTT. This chain links TRBV7-7 with TRBJ2-3; maybe TRBD2 (6 bases). The CDR3 spans 19 residues. The germline V gene encodes CDR1 SSHAT and CDR2 FNYEAQ (reference sequence).

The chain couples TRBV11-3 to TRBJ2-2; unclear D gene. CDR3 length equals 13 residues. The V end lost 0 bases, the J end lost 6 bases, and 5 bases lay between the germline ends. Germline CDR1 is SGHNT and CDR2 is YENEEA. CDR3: CASSLDLAGELFF. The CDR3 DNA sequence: TGTGCCAGCAGCTTAGATTTAGCCGGGGAGCTGTTTTTT.